This TCR beta chain was sequenced during a study of T cells in Graves' hyperthyroidism and ophthalmopathy. Deletions cut 4 bases from V and 12 bases from J, with 15 bases between. This CDR3 has 12 residues. Looked up from germline, CDR1 is MNHEY and CDR2 is SVGAGI. Amplification of TCR beta CDR3 regions was performed using RNA transcripts as template. HTBI primers drove first-round RT-PCR of the TCR CDR3. TCRdb itself ran the multiplex PCR reads through MiXCR, one entry per CDR3 protein. Altogether nearly 250,000 distinct CDR3 sequences are present, approximately 24% being singletons, with the ten largest covering under 40%.

Sequenced: blood. This TCR came from a woman aged 40 to 55 with Graves' ophthalmopathy. This chain uses TRBV6-5 with TRBJ2-5; D remains ambiguous. CDR3 DNA sequence: TGTGCCAGCAGTTTAAACGACGCGGCGGAGTACTTC. The encoded protein is CASSLNDAAEYF.